This T cell receptor (beta chain) was identified in a study of T cells after yellow fever vaccination. Study overall: Fractions of low cell number were prepared using SMART-Seq v4 Ultra Low Input. Study-wide findings and caveats: Clones from primary vaccination mostly reappeared after the booster (approximately 96% CD4, over 85% CD8). There was a possibility that FACS-sorted repertoires contained abundant clonotypes contaminating from the bulk population.

Universal primer sites and UMIs were introduced during 5'RACE template-switching synthesis of TCR cDNA. One entry per CDR3 protein, called by TCRdb with MiXCR from the 5' RACE reads. The sample contains roughly 150,000 distinct CDR3 sequences, roughly 8% of which appear only once. This clonotype was picked up many times. Its antigen is currently unknown. Trimming pared 6 bases from V and 4 bases from J, leaving 9 bases between. This CDR3 is built from 12 residues. Germline-derived CDR1 and CDR2 are MNHEY and SVGEGT. The TCR was taken from a man aged 25 to 40 who received the YFV17D yellow fever vaccine. The V gene is TRBV6-2 or TRBV6-3, the J gene TRBJ2-5; the D is unclear. Material: CD4+ T cells sorted from PBMCs, obtained 5 days after the yellow fever booster vaccination. CDR3 coding DNA: TGTGCCAGCAGCCGGTGGGGAGAGACCCAGTACTTC. It specifies CASSRWGETQYF.